This TCR beta chain emerged from a study of cytotoxic CD8 clonotypes in ibrutinib-treated CLL. Study summary: Mean productive templates were approximately 240,000; mean productive rearrangements were 94,082. Findings and limits, study-wide: At baseline, clonality was higher than in age-matched healthy donors and correlated with CD8+ counts.

The CDR3 covers 14 residues. Germline lookup yields CDR1 MNHEY and CDR2 SMNVEV (reference sequence). Germline trimming cut 4 bases from V and 2 bases from J; bases unmatched to any gene: 0. Libraries of TCR beta were made from around 2.1 micrograms of genomic DNA that came from cryopreserved PBMCs. As to this clone: No antigen is known for it.

The repertoire was sequenced with immunoSEQ multiplex PCR; TCRdb's copy has only in-frame clones and lacks some. The table shows some 200,000 clones, with approximately 79% occurring only once. The chain is built from TRBV27 and TRBJ1-2, with 11 bases matching TRBD1. The sequence derives from a human donor with chronic lymphocytic leukemia. The sequences come from PBMCs, collected after 12 months of ibrutinib treatment. The CDR3: CASSWTGGNYGYTF. Here the CDR3 DNA reads TGTGCCAGCAGTTGGACAGGGGGCAACTATGGCTACACCTTC.